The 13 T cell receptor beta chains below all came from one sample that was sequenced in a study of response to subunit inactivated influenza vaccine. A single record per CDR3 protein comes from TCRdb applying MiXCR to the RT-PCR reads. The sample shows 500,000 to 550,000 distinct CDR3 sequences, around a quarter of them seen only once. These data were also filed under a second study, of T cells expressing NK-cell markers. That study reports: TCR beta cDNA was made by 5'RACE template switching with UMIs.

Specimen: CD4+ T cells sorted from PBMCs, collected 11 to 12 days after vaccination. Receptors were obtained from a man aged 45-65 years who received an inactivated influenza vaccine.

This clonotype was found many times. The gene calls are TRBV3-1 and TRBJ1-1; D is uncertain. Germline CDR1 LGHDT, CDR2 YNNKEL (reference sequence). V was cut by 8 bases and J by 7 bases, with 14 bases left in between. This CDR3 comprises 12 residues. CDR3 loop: CASGGGRGEAFF. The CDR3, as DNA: TGTGCCAGCGGAGGAGGGCGTGGTGAAGCTTTCTTT.

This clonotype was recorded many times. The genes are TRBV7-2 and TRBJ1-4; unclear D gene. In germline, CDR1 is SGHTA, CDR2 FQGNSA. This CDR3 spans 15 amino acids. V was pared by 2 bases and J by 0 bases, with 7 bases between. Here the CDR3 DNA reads TGTGCCAGCAGCTTAAGCGCCTCAACTAATGAAAAACTGTTTTTT. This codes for CASSLSASTNEKLFF.

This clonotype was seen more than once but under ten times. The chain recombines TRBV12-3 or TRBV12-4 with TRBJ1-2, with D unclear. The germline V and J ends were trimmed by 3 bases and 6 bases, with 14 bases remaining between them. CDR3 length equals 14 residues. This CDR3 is CASSLARPGDGYTF. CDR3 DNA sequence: TGTGCCAGCAGTTTGGCCCGGCCTGGGGATGGCTACACCTTC.

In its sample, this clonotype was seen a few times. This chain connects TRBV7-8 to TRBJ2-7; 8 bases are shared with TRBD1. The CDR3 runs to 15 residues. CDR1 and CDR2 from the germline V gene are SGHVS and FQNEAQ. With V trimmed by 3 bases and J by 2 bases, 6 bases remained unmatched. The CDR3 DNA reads TGTGCCAGCAGCTTCCGGGACAGGACGACCTACGAGCAGTACTTC. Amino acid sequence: CASSFRDRTTYEQYF.

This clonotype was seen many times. CDR3 sequence: CASSQGLAGDYEQYF. CDR3 in DNA: TGCGCCAGCAGCCAAGGACTAGCGGGGGACTACGAGCAGTACTTC. V usage is TRBV4-3 and J usage is TRBJ2-7; 12 bases agree with TRBD2. J gave up 3 bases and V 1 base, and 1 base lay outside the gene matches. The germline gives CDR1 LGHNA, CDR2 YSLEER. The CDR3 runs to 15 residues.

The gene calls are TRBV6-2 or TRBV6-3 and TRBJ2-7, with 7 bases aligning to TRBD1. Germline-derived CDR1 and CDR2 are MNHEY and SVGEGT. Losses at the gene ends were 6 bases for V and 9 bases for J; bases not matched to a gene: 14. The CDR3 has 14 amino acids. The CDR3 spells CASSPQGDRDRQYF. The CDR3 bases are TGTGCCAGCAGCCCACAGGGTGACCGGGACAGGCAGTACTTC.

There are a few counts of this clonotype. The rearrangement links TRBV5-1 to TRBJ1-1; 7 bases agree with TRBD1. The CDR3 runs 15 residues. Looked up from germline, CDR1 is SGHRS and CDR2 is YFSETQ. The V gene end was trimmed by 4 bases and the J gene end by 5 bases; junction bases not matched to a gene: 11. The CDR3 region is CASSRETGKKTEAFF. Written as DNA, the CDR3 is TGCGCCAGCAGCCGCGAGACAGGGAAAAAGACTGAAGCTTTCTTT.

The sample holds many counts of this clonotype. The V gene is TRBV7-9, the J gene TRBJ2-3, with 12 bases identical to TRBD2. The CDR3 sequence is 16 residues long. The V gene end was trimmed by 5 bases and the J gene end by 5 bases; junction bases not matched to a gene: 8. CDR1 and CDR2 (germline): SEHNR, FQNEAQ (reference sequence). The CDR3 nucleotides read TGTGCCAGCAGCACCTGGACTAGCGGGACAGGAGATACGCAGTATTTT. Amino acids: CASSTWTSGTGDTQYF.

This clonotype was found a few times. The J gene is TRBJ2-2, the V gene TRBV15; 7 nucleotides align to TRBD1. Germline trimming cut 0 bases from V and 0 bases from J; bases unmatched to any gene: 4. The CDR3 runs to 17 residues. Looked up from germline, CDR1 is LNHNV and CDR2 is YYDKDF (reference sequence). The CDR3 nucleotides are TGTGCCACCAGCAGAGATAGGACAGGAGCGAACACCGGGGAGCTGTTTTTT. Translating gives CATSRDRTGANTGELFF.

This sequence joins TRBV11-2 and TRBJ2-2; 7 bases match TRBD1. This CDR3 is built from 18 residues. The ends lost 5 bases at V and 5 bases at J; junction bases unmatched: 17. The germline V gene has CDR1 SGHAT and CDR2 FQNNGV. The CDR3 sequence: CASSPRDRSPPGTGELFF. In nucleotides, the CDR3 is TGTGCCAGCAGCCCGAGGGACAGATCCCCTCCAGGGACCGGGGAGCTGTTTTTT.

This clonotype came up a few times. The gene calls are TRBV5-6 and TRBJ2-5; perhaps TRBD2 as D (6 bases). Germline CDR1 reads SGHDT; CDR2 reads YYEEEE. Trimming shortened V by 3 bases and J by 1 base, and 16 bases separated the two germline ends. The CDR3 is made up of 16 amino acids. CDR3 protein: CASSSPGLGSQETQYF. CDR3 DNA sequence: TGTGCCAGCAGCTCCCCGGGACTGGGGTCCCAAGAGACCCAGTACTTC.

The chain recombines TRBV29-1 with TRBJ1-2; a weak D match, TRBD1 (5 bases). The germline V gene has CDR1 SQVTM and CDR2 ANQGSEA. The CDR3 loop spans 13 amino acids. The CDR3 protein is CRVTSGGDYGYTF. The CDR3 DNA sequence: TGCAGGGTTACATCGGGGGGGGACTATGGCTACACCTTC.

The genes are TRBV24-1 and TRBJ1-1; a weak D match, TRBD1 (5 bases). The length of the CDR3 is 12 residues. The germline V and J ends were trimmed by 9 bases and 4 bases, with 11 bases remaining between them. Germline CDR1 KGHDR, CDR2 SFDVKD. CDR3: CATQAGGTEAFF. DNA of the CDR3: TGTGCCACCCAGGCCGGGGGCACTGAAGCTTTCTTT.